What follows are 29 T cell receptor beta chains derived from one specimen sequenced in a study of blood T cells in healthy people across ages. Sample-barcoded 5' priming and a J-beta primer mix drove a second PCR of roughly 6 to 12 cycles. One entry per CDR3 protein, called by TCRdb with MiXCR from the 5' RACE reads. This sample has around 850,000 distinct CDR3 sequences, with under 40% found just once. The sample was blood. The receptor set was obtained from a man aged 18 to 29 in good health.

This clonotype turned up a few times. V gene TRBV10-3 combines with J gene TRBJ1-1; 8 positions match TRBD1. The CDR3 length is 14 residues. With 10 bases clipped from V and 4 bases from J, the junction kept 11 bases outside the gene matches. Germline CDR1 ENHRY, CDR2 SYGVKD. CDR3 region: CASAPGQAATEAFF. CDR3 DNA: TGTGCCAGCGCTCCGGGACAGGCGGCCACTGAAGCTTTCTTT.

This clonotype was counted a few times. Since a much larger clone is just one base distant, this may be a read error. The chain combines TRBV7-3 with TRBJ2-1; possibly TRBD2 for D (6 bases). Trimming stripped 5 bases from V and 10 bases from J, with 18 bases between. The CDR3 runs to 14 residues. Germline V lookup: CDR1 SGHTA, CDR2 FQGTGA. The CDR3 loop reads CASSVPGLRREQFF. CDR3 bases: TGTGCCAGCAGCGTACCGGGACTCCGCCGGGAGCAGTTCTTC.

The count of this clonotype is one. The chain employs TRBV10-3 and TRBJ1-1; tentative D call: TRBD1 (5 bases). With 3 bases removed from V and 4 bases from J, the gap between germline ends came to 9 bases. CDR1 is ENHRY, CDR2 SYGVKD, per germline. The CDR3 is made up of 13 amino acids. This chain's CDR3 is CAISDRAGTEAFF. CDR3 bases: TGTGCCATCAGTGACAGGGCGGGCACTGAAGCTTTCTTT.

The chain uses TRBV7-3 and TRBJ2-5; 8 bases line up with TRBD2. The CDR3 runs to 14 residues. The germline CDR1 and CDR2 sequences are SGHTA and FQGTGA. After removal of 5 bases from V and 11 bases from J, the junction contained 13 bases not matched to a gene. CDR3 loop: CASSRSGVYNEQYF. The CDR3 nucleotides read TGTGCCAGCAGCCGTAGCGGGGTCTACAATGAGCAGTACTTC.

This clonotype was counted between two and nine times. V usage is TRBV7-2 and J usage is TRBJ1-3; D possibly corresponds to TRBD1 (5 bases). V gave up 5 bases and J gave up 0 bases, with 8 bases separating them. Germline CDR1 reads SGHTA; CDR2 reads FQGNSA. This CDR3 is 14 amino acids long. In DNA, the CDR3 is TGTGCCAGCAGCCAGGGTGGCTCTGGAAACACCATATATTTT. This translates into CASSQGGSGNTIYF.

The chain combines TRBV27 with TRBJ2-7; TRBD2 is a possible D gene (6 bases). The CDR3 sequence is 15 residues long. Germline CDR1 and CDR2: MNHEY and SMNVEV (reference sequence). Trimming pared 8 bases from V and 1 base from J, leaving 18 bases between. The CDR3 nucleotides are TGTGCCAGCTCGAAACCGGGACTGGGGTCCTACGAGCAGTACTTC. Protein: CASSKPGLGSYEQYF.

On this clonotype itself: A much larger clone differs by one base, so this may be a read error. The V gene is TRBV4-2, the J gene TRBJ2-3; 9 nucleotides line up with TRBD1. The germline gives CDR1 LGHNA, CDR2 YNFKEQ. The CDR3 runs to 16 residues. CDR3: CACSQTGGVRTDTQYF. The CDR3 nucleotides read TGTGCCTGCAGCCAAACAGGGGGCGTTAGAACAGATACGCAGTATTTT.

The sample holds many counts of this clonotype. This chain links TRBV12-3 or TRBV12-4 with TRBJ2-5; TRBD2 might be the D (6 bases). The CDR3 is made up of 14 amino acids. V was pared by 5 bases and J by 5 bases, with 15 bases between. The CDR3 DNA reads TGTGCCAGCAGTCCAGACTGGGGGGTGGAGACCCAGTACTTC. Its protein product is CASSPDWGVETQYF.

This chain joins TRBV27 and TRBJ1-1, with 8 bases fitting TRBD1. CDR3 length equals 15 residues. V gave up 6 bases and J gave up 4 bases; unmatched junction bases: 10. CDR1 is MNHEY and CDR2 is SMNVEV in the germline V gene (reference sequence). In nucleotides, the CDR3 is TGTGCCAGCAGGAGGTCAGGGGGCGACGGCACTGAAGCTTTCTTT. Amino acids: CASRRSGGDGTEAFF.

In regard to this clonotype: Given a much more abundant clone one base away, this may be a read error. The CDR3 protein is CATSSPAARRETQFF. The CDR3 DNA reads TGTGCCACCTCCTCACCGGCAGCAAGGCGGGAGACCCAGTTCTTC. The chain combines TRBV12-3 or TRBV12-4 with TRBJ2-1; the match to TRBD2 covers 7 bases. This CDR3 has 15 amino acids. The ends lost 10 bases at V and 13 bases at J; junction bases unmatched: 22.

This clonotype has only a few counts. The chain carries TRBV29-1 and TRBJ1-4; D remains ambiguous. Germline V gene lookup returns CDR1 SQVTM and CDR2 ANQGSEA. The CDR3 is 13 residues long. The V and J ends lost 6 bases and 5 bases respectively, with 13 bases between them. Here the CDR3 reads CSVRPDVNEKLFF. CDR3 sequence (DNA): TGCAGCGTGAGGCCGGACGTAAATGAAAAACTGTTTTTT.

The chain couples TRBV20-1 to TRBJ1-6; D not certain. This CDR3 contains 17 residues. CDR1 DFQATT and CDR2 SNEGSKA come from the germline V gene (reference sequence). With 2 bases removed from V and 4 bases from J, the gap between germline ends came to 18 bases. The CDR3 sequence: CSARQSAADRYNSPLHF. The CDR3 nucleotides read TGCAGTGCTAGACAATCGGCAGCTGATAGGTATAATTCACCCCTCCACTTT.

On this clonotype itself: This may arise from a read error, as a much more abundant clone is one base away. The rearrangement joins TRBV10-3 to TRBJ2-6, with a tentative D call TRBD2 (6 bases). This CDR3 is built from 16 residues. V lost 4 bases, J lost 2 bases, and 12 bases lay in between. CDR1 and CDR2 from the germline V gene are ENHRY and SYGVKD. CDR3 protein: CAISGGSGAGANVLTF. CDR3 DNA: TGTGCCATCAGTGGTGGGTCGGGGGCTGGGGCCAACGTCCTGACTTTC.

A remark on this clonotype: Sequence at one end of the junction differs from germline and may be a read error. The V call is TRBV20-1, the J call TRBJ1-1; TRBD1 matches 8 bases. CDR1 and CDR2 from the germline V gene are DFQATT and SNEGSKA (reference sequence). This CDR3 has 14 amino acids. The CDR3 coding sequence is TGCAGTGCAGCCCAGGGGGCTACGAACACTGAAACTTTCTTT. Its translation is CSAAQGATNTETFF.

Remarks on this clonotype: A read error may explain this, as a much larger clone is one base away. The CDR3 coding sequence is TGTGCCAGCAGTTACTCTCCGACAGGCCAAGAGACCCAGTTCTTC. Protein sequence: CASSYSPTGQETQFF. This chain joins TRBV6-5 and TRBJ2-5; TRBD1 is a possible D gene (6 bases). The DNA end is more similar to TRBJ2-1, so the J call may be wrong. The germline V gene has CDR1 MNHEY and CDR2 SVGAGI. CDR3 length: 15 amino acids.

This chain links TRBV29-1 with TRBJ1-2; D gene unclear. Trimming stripped 6 bases from V and 2 bases from J, with 19 bases between. Germline values: CDR1 SQVTM, CDR2 ANQGSEA. The CDR3 is 15 amino acids. CDR3 loop: CSVEVEGTINYGYTF. As DNA, the CDR3 is TGCAGCGTGGAGGTGGAGGGCACCATAAACTATGGCTACACCTTC.

The chain joins TRBV6-6 to TRBJ2-3; 13 nucleotides line up with TRBD2. Germline loops: CDR1 MNHNY, CDR2 SVGAGI (reference sequence). V gave up 5 bases and J gave up 6 bases; unmatched junction bases: 8. The CDR3 length is 16 residues. The CDR3 is CASSGGLAGPGDTQYF. The CDR3 nucleotides are TGTGCCAGCAGTGGGGGACTAGCGGGGCCGGGTGATACGCAGTATTTT.

This clonotype was seen at least ten times. This chain connects TRBV7-9 to TRBJ1-5; no firm D call. Germline CDR1 reads SEHNR; CDR2 reads FQNEAQ (reference sequence). The CDR3 contains 12 residues. V lost 5 bases to trimming and J lost 7 bases, with 9 bases between them. Here the CDR3 reads CASSLPGQPQHF. CDR3 DNA: TGTGCCAGCAGCCTTCCGGGGCAGCCCCAGCATTTT.

The chain uses TRBV12-3 or TRBV12-4 and TRBJ2-3; the match to TRBD2 covers 8 bases. This CDR3 region has 14 residues. V gave up 3 bases and J gave up 11 bases; unmatched junction bases: 10. CDR3 protein: CASSFAGGTDVQYF. The DNA of the CDR3 is TGTGCCAGCAGTTTTGCGGGGGGCACAGATGTGCAGTATTTT.

The sample holds a few counts of this clonotype. The V call is TRBV7-2, the J call TRBJ2-7; D gene uncertain. Trimming took off 2 bases at V and 5 bases at J, with 13 bases between the two ends. Germline V gives CDR1 SGHTA, CDR2 FQGNSA. The CDR3 spans 14 residues. Here the CDR3 DNA reads TGTGCCAGCAGCTTATCCTCAATAGGTCACGAGCAGTACTTC. This codes for CASSLSSIGHEQYF.

This rearrangement joins TRBV7-3 to TRBJ1-1; TRBD1 might be the D (5 bases). V lost 5 bases, J lost 1 base, and 8 bases lay in between. The CDR3 is 13 residues long. CDR1 and CDR2 (germline): SGHTA, FQGTGA. In DNA form, the CDR3 reads TGTGCCAGCAGCAAGGACAAGAACACTGAAGCTTTCTTT. Translation gives CASSKDKNTEAFF.

On this clonotype: Just one base apart from a much larger clone, this may be a read error. J is TRBJ2-1 and V is TRBV20-1; D call uncertain. The ends were cut back, 3 bases at V and 8 bases at J, with 14 bases in the middle. From germline, CDR1 is DFQATT and CDR2 SNEGSKA (reference sequence). The CDR3 length is 13 residues. Here the CDR3 reads CSASRAPFDEQFF. DNA for the CDR3: TGCAGTGCTAGTCGGGCTCCCTTCGATGAGCAGTTCTTC.

This clonotype has more than one count but fewer than ten. The chain employs TRBV27 and TRBJ2-7; 9 nucleotides match TRBD2. The CDR3 spans 14 residues. Germline trimming cut 5 bases from V and 4 bases from J; bases unmatched to any gene: 6. Germline values: CDR1 MNHEY, CDR2 SMNVEV (reference sequence). CDR3 in amino acids: CASSVRLAGYEQYF. The DNA for the CDR3 is TGTGCCAGCAGTGTACGTCTAGCGGGGTACGAGCAGTACTTC.

This clonotype was detected a few times. The chain couples TRBV12-3 or TRBV12-4 to TRBJ2-5, with D uncertain. The CDR3 is 15 amino acids. Trimming shortened V by 1 base and J by 5 bases, and 14 bases separated the two germline ends. CDR3 in amino acids: CASSLGGLGSETQYF. CDR3 DNA sequence: TGTGCCAGCAGTTTAGGCGGCCTGGGGTCGGAGACCCAGTACTTC.

As regards this clonotype: Since a much larger clone is just one base distant, this may be a read error. The chain is built from TRBV7-2 and TRBJ2-5; 7 bases match TRBD1. The trim removed 5 bases at V and 11 bases at J, leaving 20 bases unmatched. Germline loops: CDR1 SGHTA, CDR2 FQGNSA. This CDR3 spans 16 amino acids. CDR3 loop: CASSPGGSRRFNEQYF. CDR3 DNA sequence: TGTGCCAGCAGCCCAGGGGGTTCTCGCCGGTTTAATGAGCAGTACTTC.

The table lists this clonotype with a few counts. The rearrangement links TRBV20-1 to TRBJ2-7; 9 bases are a match to TRBD1. With 3 bases clipped from V and 4 bases from J, the junction kept 4 bases outside the gene matches. This CDR3 comprises 13 residues. In germline, CDR1 is DFQATT, CDR2 SNEGSKA (reference sequence). This CDR3 is CSASGDRVYEQYF. The CDR3 nucleotides are TGCAGTGCTAGCGGGGACAGGGTTTACGAGCAGTACTTC.

This clonotype occurred a few times. V and J are TRBV9 and TRBJ2-1; 7 bases line up with TRBD2. V lost 3 bases and J lost 4; bases outside the gene matches: 4. The CDR3 totals 14 residues. From germline, CDR1 is SGDLS and CDR2 YYNGEE. CDR3 sequence (DNA): TGTGCCAGCAGCGGCGGGGGAGCATACAATGAGCAGTTCTTC. It translates to CASSGGGAYNEQFF.

This clonotype was recorded many times. This chain uses TRBV12-3 or TRBV12-4 with TRBJ2-7; 7 bases align to TRBD1. The CDR3 consists of 14 residues. The trim removed 6 bases at V and 4 bases at J, leaving 9 bases unmatched. The CDR3 coding sequence is TGTGCCAGCAGCCTTGACAGGGACGGGTACGAGCAGTACTTC. Residues: CASSLDRDGYEQYF.

The rearrangement joins TRBV4-1 to TRBJ2-1; 7 bases line up with TRBD1. The trim removed 6 bases at V and 0 bases at J, leaving 17 bases unmatched. In germline, CDR1 is MGHRA, CDR2 YSYEKL. This CDR3 spans 19 amino acids. The CDR3 nucleotides are TGCGCCAGCAGTCTACGACCGGGACAGAGTTTTATCTCCTACAATGAGCAGTTCTTC. Its protein is CASSLRPGQSFISYNEQFF.